This TCR beta chain was documented in a study of blood T cells in healthy people across ages. Whole-study findings and limits: Estimated diversity that came from one million T cells was considered an underestimate.

Each donor supplied approximately 10 milliliters of peripheral blood. At least ten counts were recorded for this clonotype. Its target is unknown. One end of the junction fails to match germline, which may point to a read error. The CDR3 has 11 residues. The germline gives CDR1 SGHRS, CDR2 YFSETQ. With a J-beta primer mix and a sample-barcoded 5' primer, a second PCR ran roughly 6 to 11 cycles. TCRdb called the 5' RACE reads again in MiXCR, with one record for every CDR3 protein. The data hold about 1.8 million distinct CDR3 sequences, with about 49% observed a single time. The sample was blood. This clonotype originated in a middle-aged woman in good health. This sequence joins TRBV5-1 and TRBJ2-3; D may be TRBD1 or TRBD2 (5 bases each). The CDR3 region is CASRETDTQYF. CDR3 nucleotide sequence: TGTGCCAGCAGGGAGACAGATACGCAGTATTTT.